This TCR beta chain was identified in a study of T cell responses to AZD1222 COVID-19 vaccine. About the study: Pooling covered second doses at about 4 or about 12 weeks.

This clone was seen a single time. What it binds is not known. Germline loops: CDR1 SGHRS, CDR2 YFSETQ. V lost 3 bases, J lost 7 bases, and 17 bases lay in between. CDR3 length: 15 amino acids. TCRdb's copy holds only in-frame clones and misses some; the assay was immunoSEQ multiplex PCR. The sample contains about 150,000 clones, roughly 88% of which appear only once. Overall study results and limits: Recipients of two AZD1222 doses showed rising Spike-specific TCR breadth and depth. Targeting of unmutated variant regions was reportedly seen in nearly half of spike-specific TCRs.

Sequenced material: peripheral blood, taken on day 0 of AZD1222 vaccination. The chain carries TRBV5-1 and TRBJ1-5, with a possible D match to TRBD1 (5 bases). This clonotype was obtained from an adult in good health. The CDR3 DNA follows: TGCGCCAGCAGCTCGGACGGCGCGGCAGGGCAGCCCCAGCATTTT. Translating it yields CASSSDGAAGQPQHF.